This T cell receptor (beta chain) derives from a study of OX40 agonist ivuxolimab in advanced cancers. This clone is medium-sized in the sample. Other DNA variants within this sample encode the same CDR3. Between the trimmed V and J ends, which lost 1 base and 2 bases, there was a span of 9 bases. Looked up from germline, CDR1 is MDHEN and CDR2 is SYDVKM. This CDR3 spans 14 amino acids. The repertoire was sequenced with immunoSEQ multiplex PCR; TCRdb's copy has only in-frame clones and lacks some. The sample records 30,000 to 35,000 clones, under 85% being singletons. This clonotype was obtained from an adult with an advanced solid tumor such as melanoma, head and neck, liver or kidney cancer. V is TRBV28 and J is TRBJ2-7, with D uncertain. The sample consisted of CD4+ or CD8+ T cells sorted from blood, taken in a trial of the OX40 agonist ivuxolimab. The CDR3 DNA reads TGTGCCAGCAGTTTATCGACATCCACCTACGAGCAGTACTTC. Translated: CASSLSTSTYEQYF.